These 11 T cell receptor beta chains were all obtained from the same sample, sequenced in a study of cytomegalovirus exposure and HLA in healthy donors (dated by TCRdb to 2017 to 2019). The library relied on the immunoSEQ multiplex PCR assay. The multiplex PCR relied on a mix of 60 forward primers for TCR Vbeta segments and 13 reverse primers for TCR Jbeta segments. In its TCRdb copy, this immuneACCESS table keeps in-frame sequences only and misses some clones. Where compared with another copy, unresolved V genes explain less than half of these, and the others have no known cause. Recorded for this sample are about 160,000 clones; 75% of them occurred a single time. The ten largest clonotypes hold around 3% of the sample. Sequencing input: PBMCs. All receptors derive from a woman aged 45-60 years in good health and CMV-seropositive.

This chain links TRBV5-5 with TRBJ1-2, with 7 bases aligning to TRBD1. The CDR3 covers 15 residues. The V segment lost 3 bases and the J segment 7 bases; nucleotides outside the gene matches: 12. Germline loops: CDR1 SGHKS, CDR2 YYEKEE (reference sequence). This chain's CDR3 is CASSSLKTGAGGYTF. The CDR3 DNA is TGTGCCAGCAGCTCGTTAAAAACAGGGGCTGGTGGCTACACCTTC.

The rearrangement joins TRBV4-1 to TRBJ1-3; TRBD1 is a possible D gene (5 bases). V shed 0 bases and J shed 4 bases, with 13 bases lying between them. Per germline, CDR1 MGHRA and CDR2 YSYEKL. The CDR3 extends over 16 amino acids. The CDR3 DNA sequence: TGCGCCAGCAGCCAAGATCGGGCAGGGTCCGGAAACACCATATATTTT. Amino acid sequence: CASSQDRAGSGNTIYF.

The rearrangement links TRBV10-1 to TRBJ2-3, with D perhaps TRBD2 (6 bases). The CDR3 is 13 residues long. Germline values: CDR1 WNHNN, CDR2 SYGVQD (reference sequence). Trimming took off 8 bases at V and 0 bases at J, with 9 bases between the two ends. The CDR3 DNA sequence: TGCGCCAGCGGCGGGGCGAGCACAGATACGCAGTATTTT. It is translated as CASGGASTDTQYF.

This chain joins TRBV2 and TRBJ2-7; no clear D gene. This CDR3 spans 11 amino acids. The germline V and J ends were trimmed by 3 bases and 4 bases, with 4 bases remaining between them. Per the germline V gene, CDR1 is SNHLY and CDR2 is FYNNEI. This CDR3 reads CASSDRYEQYF. In DNA, the CDR3 is TGTGCCAGCAGTGATCGGTACGAGCAGTACTTC.

The rearrangement uses TRBV15 and TRBJ1-2; 12 bases agree with TRBD1. V lost 2 bases to trimming and J lost 6 bases; unmatched junction nucleotides: 7. The germline gives CDR1 LNHNV, CDR2 YYDKDF (reference sequence). CDR3 length equals 16 residues. The CDR3 region is CATSRTGTGGIHGYTF. The DNA of the CDR3 is TGTGCCACCAGCAGAACCGGGACAGGGGGCATTCATGGCTACACCTTC.

The chain recombines TRBV7-9 with TRBJ2-1; 8 bases map to TRBD2. In germline, CDR1 is SEHNR, CDR2 FQNEAQ (reference sequence). The CDR3 is 14 residues long. The V and J ends lost 5 bases and 5 bases, in that order; junction bases with no gene match: 5. CDR3 loop: CASSPLRGDNEQFF. The CDR3 DNA sequence: TGTGCCAGCAGCCCCTTGCGGGGGGACAATGAGCAGTTCTTC.

A single count supports this clone. The chain recombines TRBV6-5 with TRBJ1-2; D not certain. Germline CDR1 MNHEY, CDR2 SVGAGI. Trimming removed 6 bases from V and 2 bases from J, with 10 bases in between. There are 13 residues in the CDR3. CDR3 DNA: TGTGCCAGCAGCCCCGAGGCCAACTATGGCTACACCTTC. This gives the protein CASSPEANYGYTF.

The chain is built from TRBV5-1 and TRBJ1-1, with TRBD1 matching over 7 bases. Unmatched junction bases numbered 6, after V lost 3 bases and J lost 4 bases. Per the germline V gene, CDR1 is SGHRS and CDR2 is YFSETQ. The CDR3 is 14 residues long. This CDR3 is CASSSQGVVTEAFF. For the CDR3, the DNA is TGCGCCAGCAGCTCCCAGGGGGTGGTCACTGAAGCTTTCTTT.

The chain joins TRBV6-5 to TRBJ2-1, with 11 positions matching TRBD2. The CDR3 runs to 15 residues. V gave up 5 bases and J gave up 4 bases; unmatched junction bases: 4. Germline V gene data show CDR1 as MNHEY and CDR2 as SVGAGI. DNA of the CDR3: TGTGCCAGCAGTCCGCCTAGCGGGGGGTACAATGAGCAGTTCTTC. Its protein product is CASSPPSGGYNEQFF.

The chain uses TRBV6-5 and TRBJ2-1; D unclear. The CDR3 has 8 residues. CDR1 and CDR2 (germline): MNHEY, SVGAGI. The germline V and J ends were trimmed by 7 bases and 16 bases, with 8 bases remaining between them. The chain's CDR3 is CASIPPFF. CDR3 DNA sequence: TGTGCCAGCATCCCCCCTTTCTTC.

In nucleotides, the CDR3 is TGTGCCAGCAGTGCTCAAACGGCGGGCAATCAGCCCCAGCATTTT. Protein product: CASSAQTAGNQPQHF. The chain recombines TRBV2 with TRBJ1-5; unclear D gene. Germline CDR1 SNHLY, CDR2 FYNNEI. There are 15 residues in the CDR3. The V end was cut by 4 bases, the J end by 2 bases, with 12 bases between.